A single TCR beta chain is shown here with its context. Its target is unknown. The authors ran a second PCR of roughly 6 to 11 cycles using a sample-barcoded 5' primer and a J-beta primer mix. The template-switch adaptor, which had 12 random nucleotides, put a tag on each cDNA molecule. TCRdb reprocessed the 5' RACE reads with MiXCR, giving one entry per CDR3 protein. The sample lists under 1,000,000 distinct CDR3 sequences, roughly 34% seen once, with roughly 13% in the top ten. These data originate in a study of blood T cells in healthy people across ages. Notes on the study in general: Older age coincided with a roughly linear decline in TCR beta diversity per million T cells.

Samples had at least 7 million PBMCs isolated from them. Extraction of total RNA produced a minimum of 5 micrograms from each sample. Trimming removed 2 bases from V and 5 bases from J; junction bases left unmatched: 10. The V gene's germline CDR1 is SGHRS and CDR2 YFSETQ. The CDR3 totals 16 residues. The chain combines TRBV5-1 with TRBJ2-7; 10 bases fit TRBD2. Sequencing was performed on blood. The TCR originated in a man between 18 and 29 years old in good health. CDR3 sequence (DNA): TGCGCCAGCAGCTTTCAAACTAGCGGGGTCTTCGACGAGCAGTACTTC. Its translation is CASSFQTSGVFDEQYF.